This is a list of T cell receptor beta chains from one sample in a study of T cells after yellow fever vaccination. TCRdb re-called the 5' RACE reads through MiXCR, storing one row per CDR3 protein. The sample shows around 27,000 distinct CDR3 sequences, 4.4% of them seen only once. Here the sequenced sample was CD8+ T cells sorted from PBMCs, taken 5 days after the yellow fever booster vaccination. These receptors originate from a man aged 25-45 years who received the YFV17D yellow fever vaccine. The CDR3 runs from the conserved cysteine through the conserved F or W.

V gene	J gene	CDR3 protein
TRBV7-9	TRBJ2-6	CASSFHISGANVLTF
TRBV6-5	TRBJ2-2	CASSFGGSYTGELFF
TRBV20-1	TRBJ2-3	CSAPGLAGDSSTDTQYF
TRBV27	TRBJ2-3	CASSLMGDTQYF
TRBV27	TRBJ2-7	CASAVLDRSYEQYF
TRBV7-6	TRBJ2-7	CASSLAGYPGRNLSYEQYF
TRBV6-6	TRBJ2-3	CASSHQADTQYF
TRBV29-1	TRBJ2-5	CSVEDGRMETQYF
TRBV6-5	TRBJ1-2	CASSYSSGGSNYGYTF
TRBV7-2	TRBJ2-4	CASSLGGGGVENIQYF
TRBV29-1	TRBJ2-7	CSVNERGSYEQYF
TRBV20-1	TRBJ2-1	CSAKGQGSYNEQFF
TRBV7-6	TRBJ1-2	CASRQLHQGFGYTF
TRBV4-3	TRBJ2-1	CASSQDDSSYNEQFF
TRBV5-4	TRBJ2-7	CASSFVVGDRDNEQYF
TRBV21-1	TRBJ2-7	CASSKAGGLSSYEQYF
TRBV12-3/TRBV12-4	TRBJ1-4	CASSLSRGGGEKLFF
TRBV7-9	TRBJ2-7	CASSLAGSSYEQYF
TRBV20-1	TRBJ2-3	CSAAGREAIDTQYF
TRBV9	TRBJ2-1	CASSVATPNEQFF
TRBV27	TRBJ2-2	CASSGQGFGELFF